The 30 T cell receptor beta chains given below trace back to one sample, sequenced in a study of human T cells and chemical hapten exposure. MiXCR was run by TCRdb on the RACE reads, yielding one entry per CDR3 protein. This table holds 75,000 to 100,000 distinct CDR3 sequences, 10% to 15% found once. Time point of the sample: patch test 1, 2 weeks after DPC sensitization. The treatment here: therapeutic diphenylcyclopropenone sensitization with weekly scalp DPC. Sample: whole blood, taken in connection with sensitization to the hapten diphenylcyclopropenone (DPC). All receptors come from a woman aged 55-70 years with alopecia areata. Some clones in this sample may be carry-over from other donors' samples.

The chain links TRBV3-1 to TRBJ1-1; D uncertain. This CDR3 is built from 14 residues. Germline-derived CDR1 and CDR2 are LGHDT and YNNKEL (reference sequence). Trimming pared 4 bases from V and 0 bases from J, leaving 9 bases between. The CDR3 DNA is TGTGCCAGCAGCCCATCTTCGATGAACACTGAAGCTTTCTTT. Its translation: CASSPSSMNTEAFF. The full variable domain, in which reference TRBV3-1 and TRBJ1-1 provide the parts outside the CDR3, is DTAVSQTPKYLVTQMGNDKSIKCEQNLGHDTMYWYKQDSKKFLKIMFSYNNKELIINETVPNRFSPKSPDKAHLNLHINSLELGDSAVYFCASSPSSMNTEAFFGQGTRLTVV.

This clonotype appeared a few times. V is TRBV10-2 and J is TRBJ1-5; D not resolved. This CDR3 is 13 amino acids long. Germline V gives CDR1 WSHSY, CDR2 SAAADI. The V and J ends lost 2 bases and 7 bases respectively, with 9 bases between them. The CDR3 nucleotides are TGCGCCAGCAGTGAGCACAGTGGACAGCCCCAGCATTTT. It yields the protein CASSEHSGQPQHF.

This clonotype has at least ten counts. The chain recombines TRBV29-1 with TRBJ1-2, with unresolved D. Germline values: CDR1 SQVTM, CDR2 ANQGSEA. V lost 6 bases to trimming and J lost 1 base, with 12 bases between them. There are 13 residues in the CDR3. CDR3: CSVADRNNYGYTF. The CDR3, as DNA: TGCAGCGTAGCGGACCGTAATAACTATGGCTACACCTTC.

The chain couples TRBV7-6 to TRBJ2-7; D is undetermined. Germline-derived CDR1 and CDR2 are SGHVS and FNYEAQ. Trimming removed 1 base at V and 6 bases at J, with 25 bases between. This CDR3 comprises 18 residues. The DNA of the CDR3 is TGTGCCAGCAGCTTAGGGGCTGCCTTGGGTCCTTTGGGCTCCGAGCAGTACTTC. It yields the protein CASSLGAALGPLGSEQYF.

This rearrangement joins TRBV5-1 to TRBJ1-1; D remains unclear. Trimming pared 1 base from V and 1 base from J, leaving 5 bases between. CDR1 and CDR2 (germline): SGHRS, YFSETQ. The CDR3 runs 13 residues. The CDR3 DNA sequence: TGCGCCAGCAGCTTGAGGACGAACACTGAAGCTTTCTTT. Its protein is CASSLRTNTEAFF.

The rearrangement uses TRBV7-3 and TRBJ1-6; the D gene is possibly TRBD1 (6 bases). This CDR3 has 17 amino acids. V gave up 0 bases and J gave up 10 bases, with 19 bases separating them. Germline V lookup: CDR1 SGHTA, CDR2 FQGTGA. CDR3 DNA sequence: TGTGCCAGCAGCTTAACCCCTGGACAGACCAGACTGTCACCCCTCCACTTT. The encoded protein is CASSLTPGQTRLSPLHF.

This clonotype was seen only a few times. This rearrangement joins TRBV5-1 to TRBJ2-3; no firm D call. The CDR3 totals 12 residues. V was shortened by 0 bases and J by 2 bases, with 1 base between the two germline ends. Per the germline V gene, CDR1 is SGHRS and CDR2 is YFSETQ. CDR3 sequence (DNA): TGCGCCAGCAGCTTGGCCACAGATACGCAGTATTTT. Its translation: CASSLATDTQYF.

This clonotype was observed a few times. V is TRBV2 and J is TRBJ1-5; no definite D call. CDR3 length: 12 amino acids. V was pared by 6 bases and J by 4 bases, with 7 bases between. The germline V gene has CDR1 SNHLY and CDR2 FYNNEI. The DNA of the CDR3 is TGTGCCAGCAGGGGAGATAATCAGCCCCAGCATTTT. Translated, it gives CASRGDNQPQHF.

The V and J genes are TRBV2 and TRBJ2-6; D uncertain. Between the trimmed V and J ends, which lost 5 bases and 0 bases, there was a span of 11 bases. The CDR3 is 16 residues long. Germline loops: CDR1 SNHLY, CDR2 FYNNEI. CDR3 in amino acids: CASSPLRSSGANVLTF. Written as DNA, the CDR3 is TGTGCCAGCAGTCCCCTGAGGAGCTCTGGGGCCAACGTCCTGACTTTC.

This clonotype was observed at least ten times. The rearrangement joins TRBV7-6 to TRBJ2-7, with D maybe TRBD2 (5 bases). The CDR3 extends over 13 amino acids. Germline CDR1 SGHVS, CDR2 FNYEAQ. Trimming shortened V by 5 bases and J by 5 bases, and 13 bases separated the two germline ends. The CDR3 loop reads CASSKRGLDEQYF. DNA of the CDR3: TGTGCCAGCAGCAAACGAGGACTCGACGAGCAGTACTTC.

This clonotype was detected many times. The chain recombines TRBV3-1 with TRBJ2-7, with 8 nucleotides matching TRBD2. CDR3 size: 15 residues. V dropped 0 bases and J dropped 5; count of bases not matched to a gene: 6. The germline V gene encodes CDR1 LGHDT and CDR2 YNNKEL (reference sequence). The CDR3 is CASSQDLAGKHEQYF. The CDR3 region has the DNA TGTGCCAGCAGCCAAGATTTAGCGGGGAAGCACGAGCAGTACTTC.

The rearrangement uses TRBV2 and TRBJ2-3; TRBD2 matches 11 bases. This CDR3 is built from 17 residues. The germline V gene encodes CDR1 SNHLY and CDR2 FYNNEI. Losses at the gene ends were 10 bases for V and 0 bases for J; bases not matched to a gene: 12. DNA for the CDR3: TGTGCCATCTCAGGACTAGCGGGCGCTCCTAGCACAGATACGCAGTATTTT. Amino acids: CAISGLAGAPSTDTQYF. Full variable domain (remainder filled in from reference TRBV2 and TRBJ2-3): EPEVTQTPSHQVTQMGQEVILRCVPISNHLYFYWYRQILGQKVEFLVSFYNNEISEKSEIFDDQFSVERPDGSNFTLKIRSTKLEDSAMYFCAISGLAGAPSTDTQYFGPGTRLTVL.

The chain is built from TRBV10-2 and TRBJ1-1, with D maybe TRBD1 (6 bases). The germline CDR1 and CDR2 sequences are WSHSY and SAAADI. The CDR3 sequence is 18 residues long. V was shortened by 1 base and J by 4 bases, with 22 bases between the two germline ends. The CDR3 here is CASSELRLGGALGTEAFF. The CDR3 DNA follows: TGCGCCAGCAGTGAGTTGCGCCTAGGGGGGGCTTTGGGCACTGAAGCTTTCTTT.

CDR3 amino acids: CASATGNQPQHF. In DNA, the CDR3 is TGTGCCAGCGCCACAGGCAATCAGCCCCAGCATTTT. The chain recombines TRBV12-3 or TRBV12-4 with TRBJ1-5; D uncertain. The CDR3 extends over 12 amino acids. The germline V and J ends were trimmed by 8 bases and 2 bases, with 7 bases remaining between them.

The sample holds a few counts of this clonotype. The chain links TRBV2 to TRBJ1-2; no definite D call. The length of the CDR3 is 13 residues. Between the trimmed V and J ends, which lost 10 bases and 4 bases, there was a span of 16 bases. The germline V gene encodes CDR1 SNHLY and CDR2 FYNNEI. The CDR3 sequence is CATRSGRVYGYTF. CDR3 coding DNA: TGTGCCACGCGTAGCGGTCGGGTCTATGGCTACACCTTC.

This clonotype was recorded at least ten times. This CDR3 is CASSLDSYMNTEAFF. The CDR3 nucleotides read TGTGCCAGCAGCTTGGACAGTTACATGAACACTGAAGCTTTCTTT. The rearrangement uses TRBV7-9 and TRBJ1-1; D perhaps matches TRBD1 (6 bases). Germline CDR1 SEHNR, CDR2 FQNEAQ (reference sequence). This CDR3 has 15 amino acids. V was clipped by 3 bases and J by 0 bases, with 11 bases between them.

This clonotype was detected ten times or more. This chain links TRBV6-1 with TRBJ1-5; maybe TRBD1 (5 bases). Germline assignment: CDR1 MNHNS and CDR2 SASEGT. The CDR3 is made up of 16 amino acids. Trimming cost V 8 bases and J 3 bases, with 20 bases left between them. CDR3: CASRVARGGLNQPQHF. DNA for the CDR3: TGTGCCAGCCGGGTTGCCCGGGGCGGCCTCAATCAGCCCCAGCATTTT.

This clonotype was detected a few times. This chain uses TRBV18 with TRBJ2-3; D unresolved. V was pared by 2 bases and J by 5 bases, with 2 bases between. The V gene's germline CDR1 is KGHSH and CDR2 LQKENI. The CDR3 runs to 11 residues. Written as DNA, the CDR3 is TGTGCCAGCTCACCAAGAGATACGCAGTATTTT. Amino acid sequence: CASSPRDTQYF.

This sequence joins TRBV7-9 and TRBJ1-6; D gene ambiguous. Trimming removed 5 bases from V and 4 bases from J, with 12 bases in between. CDR3 length equals 15 residues. Germline CDR1 SEHNR, CDR2 FQNEAQ (reference sequence). The CDR3, as DNA: TGTGCCAGCAGCCCGGAAACGCAGTATAATTCACCCCTCCACTTT. It is translated as CASSPETQYNSPLHF. Filled out from reference TRBV7-9 and TRBJ1-6, the complete variable domain reads DTGVSQNPRHKITKRGQNVTFRCDPISEHNRLYWYRQTLGQGPEFLTYFQNEAQLEKSRLLSDRFSAERPKGSFSTLEIQRTEQGDSAMYLCASSPETQYNSPLHFGNGTRLTVT.

The table lists this clonotype with a few counts. The rearrangement links TRBV7-8 to TRBJ1-2, with D possibly matching TRBD1 (5 bases). CDR3 length: 13 amino acids. Trimming shortened V by 1 base and J by 8 bases, and 11 bases separated the two germline ends. Germline CDR1 is SGHVS and CDR2 is FQNEAQ. The CDR3 bases are TGTGCCAGCAGCTTAGGTGGGACCAGGGGCTACACCTTC. Protein: CASSLGGTRGYTF.

The sample holds a few counts of this clonotype. The chain employs TRBV7-3 and TRBJ2-1; 7 nucleotides agree with TRBD1. CDR3 length: 15 residues. CDR1 is SGHTA and CDR2 is FQGTGA in the germline V gene. Unmatched junction bases numbered 9, after V lost 5 bases and J lost 5 bases. The CDR3 region has the DNA TGTGCCAGCAGCCTCCACAGGGGTTGGGACAATGAGCAGTTCTTC. This sequence encodes CASSLHRGWDNEQFF.

In this sample, this clonotype turned up many times. CDR3 coding DNA: TGTGCCAGCGCCCCCGGGACAGGGAATGGTGAGCAGTTCTTC. Translated, it gives CASAPGTGNGEQFF. The chain combines TRBV7-9 with TRBJ2-1; 9 bases align to TRBD1. This CDR3 region has 14 residues. The V gene end was trimmed by 8 bases and the J gene end by 9 bases; junction bases not matched to a gene: 11. Per the germline V gene, CDR1 is SEHNR and CDR2 is FQNEAQ (reference sequence).

This clonotype was observed at least ten times. The chain uses TRBV30 and TRBJ2-7; tentative D call: TRBD1 (6 bases). Per germline, CDR1 GTSNPN and CDR2 SVGIG (reference sequence). CDR3 length equals 13 residues. V was cut by 3 bases and J by 4 bases, with 13 bases left in between. The CDR3 bases are TGTGCCTGGAGGTTCACAGGGACGTACGAGCAGTACTTC. This translates into CAWRFTGTYEQYF.

The CDR3 nucleotides read TGTGCCAGCAGTTTGACGGGGGGTAATTCACCCCTCCACTTT. Translated: CASSLTGGNSPLHF. The chain couples TRBV12-3 or TRBV12-4 to TRBJ1-6; D perhaps matches TRBD1 (5 bases). V was pared by 3 bases and J by 6 bases, with 9 bases between. This CDR3 is built from 14 residues.

This clonotype was recorded many times. The V and J genes are TRBV29-1 and TRBJ2-3; 8 bases are a match to TRBD2. The CDR3 loop spans 15 amino acids. Germline CDR1 SQVTM, CDR2 ANQGSEA. V lost 7 bases, J lost 2 bases, and 11 bases stayed unmatched. CDR3 nucleotide sequence: TGCAGCGCCGCCCTGGGCGGGGGGCCCACAGATACGCAGTATTTT. Translated, it gives CSAALGGGPTDTQYF.

This clonotype was counted between two and nine times. The V and J genes are TRBV5-1 and TRBJ2-1; tentatively, D is TRBD2 (6 bases). Trimming took 0 bases from V and 3 from J, leaving 10 bases between them. Germline CDR1 SGHRS, CDR2 YFSETQ. This CDR3 has 15 residues. The CDR3 spells CASSLVLANYNEQFF. DNA for the CDR3: TGCGCCAGCAGCTTGGTACTAGCCAACTACAATGAGCAGTTCTTC.

This clonotype was seen many times. The V gene is TRBV9, the J gene TRBJ2-3; D assignment may be TRBD1 or TRBD2 (6 bases each). This CDR3 is 18 amino acids long. The ends were cut back, 4 bases at V and 4 bases at J, with 25 bases in the middle. In germline, CDR1 is SGDLS, CDR2 YYNGEE. The CDR3 is CASSHPGAVRRRADTQYF. Written as DNA, the CDR3 is TGTGCCAGCAGCCACCCGGGGGCGGTCCGGAGGAGGGCAGATACGCAGTATTTT.

The chain joins TRBV20-1 to TRBJ2-2; D is ambiguous. The ends were cut back, 1 base at V and 5 bases at J, with 14 bases in the middle. Germline loops: CDR1 DFQATT, CDR2 SNEGSKA (reference sequence). CDR3 length: 15 amino acids. The CDR3 nucleotides are TGCAGTGCTAGAGGGGCCTCTCGTCGGACCGGGGAGCTGTTTTTT. It yields the protein CSARGASRRTGELFF.

The V and J genes are TRBV20-1 and TRBJ1-1, with D maybe TRBD1 (5 bases). V was clipped by 0 bases and J by 4 bases, with 12 bases between them. CDR1 is DFQATT, CDR2 SNEGSKA, per germline (reference sequence). CDR3 length: 14 residues. CDR3 loop: CSARDPRGGTEAFF. The CDR3 region has the DNA TGCAGTGCTAGAGATCCCCGGGGCGGCACTGAAGCTTTCTTT.

This rearrangement joins TRBV7-8 to TRBJ2-1, with TRBD1 as a possible D gene (6 bases). Germline-derived CDR1 and CDR2 are SGHVS and FQNEAQ. V was pared by 0 bases and J by 2 bases, with 8 bases between. This CDR3 is 15 amino acids long. CDR3 coding DNA: TGTGCCAGCAGCTTAGCCCGGGACACCTACAATGAGCAGTTCTTC. Encoded protein: CASSLARDTYNEQFF.